The clone carrying this T cell receptor beta chain was found a few times. The data were taken from a study of blood T cell repertoires in COVID-19. Study-level information: The origin of the acute and convalescent COVID-19 samples was the United States, Italy and Spain. T cells, B-cell-depleted T cells, or PBMCs supplied cDNA or gDNA.

The CDR3 has 15 amino acids. Per germline, CDR1 SGDLS and CDR2 YYNGEE. After removal of 3 bases from V and 7 bases from J, the junction contained 5 bases not matched to a gene. In the original analysis: Amplification with reference gene primers provided the estimates of nucleated cell counts. Profiled with immunoSEQ multiplex PCR; TCRdb holds only in-frame clones, not every one. D and trimming come from the DNA, and the V and J calls and clone size come from that table. The profile shows 60,000 to 85,000 clones, roughly 80% of them singletons. The chain employs TRBV9 and TRBJ1-6; 9 nucleotides line up with TRBD1. This TCR came from a man in his 70s who had recovered from COVID-19. The source material was peripheral blood. CDR3 in amino acids: CASSAGQGYNSPLHF. In DNA form, the CDR3 reads TGTGCCAGCAGCGCTGGACAGGGGTACAATTCACCCCTCCACTTT.